This is a list of T cell receptor beta chains from one sample in a study of CD8+ T cells in alopecia areata. Profiled with immunoSEQ multiplex PCR; TCRdb holds only in-frame clones, not every one. The profile shows about 280,000 clones, over 45% of them singletons. The specimen comprised CD4+ T cells sorted from blood, sampled at week 24, from a patient treated with tofacitinib. The receptors stem from a human donor with alopecia areata. Each CDR3 is given with its conserved first and last residue. D genes are given only for firm matches. Some rows have no size entry. The others give once, few or many, or a class for an expanded clone.

.	TRBV18	.	TRBJ2-2	TGTGCCAGCTCTTTCCTACCGACCCCGGCGAACACCGGGGAGCTGTTTTTT	CASSFLPTPANTGELFF
.	TRBV7-2	.	TRBJ2-5	TGTGCCAGCAGCTTAGACCCGGGTGGGGGAGAGACCCAGTACTTC	CASSLDPGGGETQYF
.	TRBV6-5	TRBD1	TRBJ2-2	TGTGCCAGCAGAAAAGGGACAGGGAGACCCGGGGAGCTGTTTTTT	CASRKGTGRPGELFF
.	TRBV5-6	.	TRBJ1-6	TGTGCCAGCAGCCTAGGACCCGGGGATTCACCCCTCCACTTT	CASSLGPGDSPLHF
.	TRBV7-9	.	TRBJ1-1	TGTGCCAGCAGCCGTATCACAGGTCTGAACACTGAAGCTTTCTTT	CASSRITGLNTEAFF
few	TRBV7-9	.	TRBJ2-3	TGTGCCAGCAGCCAATACACAGATACGCAGTATTTT	CASSQYTDTQYF
.	TRBV29-1	.	TRBJ1-2	TGCAGCGTTCGGGACACCCTTCGGAGGAGCTACACCTTC	CSVRDTLRRSYTF
.	TRBV4-1	.	TRBJ1-1	TGCGCCAGCAGCCAAGGTTTCGCCAGGGGGAACACTGAAGCTTTCTTT	CASSQGFARGNTEAFF
.	TRBV5-1	.	TRBJ1-5	TGCGCCAGCAGCTTGGGGCCGGAGGGCAATCAGCCCCAGCATTTT	CASSLGPEGNQPQHF
.	TRBV30	.	TRBJ2-7	TGTGCCAGGAAGTCGGTGGGCTCTTACGAGCAGTACTTC	CARKSVGSYEQYF
.	TRBV7-2	.	TRBJ2-5	TGTGCCAGCAGCTTAGCAGGGCAGACCCAGTACTTC	CASSLAGQTQYF
.	TRBV29-1	TRBD1	TRBJ1-2	TGCAGCGTTGGCCAGGGGGGTGGCTACACCTTC	CSVGQGGGYTF
.	TRBV30	.	TRBJ1-5	TGTGCCTGGAGTGGACCGGGACTAGCAAGCAATCAGCCCCAGCATTTT	CAWSGPGLASNQPQHF
.	TRBV2	.	TRBJ2-2	TGTGCCAGCAGGTATTCGGACACCGGGGAGCTGTTTTTT	CASRYSDTGELFF
few	TRBV7-2	.	TRBJ2-1	TGTGCCAGCAGCTTAGCGAAGGACAATGAGCAGTTCTTC	CASSLAKDNEQFF
.	TRBV18	.	TRBJ2-2	TGTGCCAGCTCCCGCGGCCCTCCAGCGAACACCGGGGAGCTGTTTTTT	CASSRGPPANTGELFF
.	TRBV30	.	TRBJ2-7	TGTGCCTGGAGCCCCTGGGACAACGAGCAGTACTTC	CAWSPWDNEQYF
few	TRBV2	.	TRBJ2-7	TGTGCCAGCGTTCGAGGCCTTAGCTCCTACGAGCAGTACTTC	CASVRGLSSYEQYF
.	TRBV30	TRBD2	TRBJ2-3	TGTGCCTGGAGTCCTCCTAGACTAGCGGGGCCTAGCACAGATACGCAGTATTTT	CAWSPPRLAGPSTDTQYF
.	TRBV29-1	TRBD1	TRBJ1-1	TGCAGCGCGACGGGACAGGGTAATTCTGAAGCTTTCTTT	CSATGQGNSEAFF
few	TRBV6-6	.	TRBJ1-1	TGTGCCAGCAGAGGTCAGAGTAACACTGAAGCTTTCTTT	CASRGQSNTEAFF
.	TRBV30	.	TRBJ1-6	TGTGCCTGGCCTTGCTGGCCACCCCTCCACTTT	CAWPCWPPLHF
.	TRBV4-2	.	TRBJ1-2	TGTGCCAGCAGCCAAGAAATACAGCCCACCTATGGCTACACCTTC	CASSQEIQPTYGYTF
.	TRBV7-2	TRBD1	TRBJ2-1	TGTGCCAGCAGCTTGACAGGGTTCCATGAGCAGTTCTTC	CASSLTGFHEQFF
once	TRBV4-3	.	TRBJ1-6	TGCGCCAGCAGCCGCAACCGCGAGGCACCCCTCCACTTT	CASSRNREAPLHF
few	TRBV5-4	.	TRBJ2-2	TGTGCCAGCGGTTGGGGCCGGGCGAACACCGGGGAGCTGTTTTTT	CASGWGRANTGELFF
few	TRBV19	TRBD2	TRBJ2-1	TGTGCCAGTAGTTCCCCCCGTAGCGGGGGTCCAAGCTCCTACAATGAGCAGTTCTTC	CASSSPRSGGPSSYNEQFF
.	TRBV5-4	TRBD2	TRBJ2-5	TGTGCCAGCAGCTTGGGGACTAGCGGGGGGACCTCAGAGACCCAGTACTTC	CASSLGTSGGTSETQYF
.	TRBV29-1	.	TRBJ1-1	TGCAGCGTCGCCGGACTTACGAACACTGAAGCTTTCTTT	CSVAGLTNTEAFF
few	TRBV10-3	TRBD1	TRBJ1-1	TGTGCCATCAGTGAACAGGGGCCGCGTGACACTGAAGCTTTCTTT	CAISEQGPRDTEAFF
.	TRBV29-1	.	TRBJ1-2	TGCAGCGTGGCGGAATCTTATGGCTACACCTTC	CSVAESYGYTF
.	TRBV28	TRBD1	TRBJ1-6	TGTGCCGCCAGACAGGGGAATAATTCACCCCTCCACTTT	CAARQGNNSPLHF